This T cell receptor beta chain was obtained from a study of CD8+ T cells in alopecia areata. Study at large: It was 6 to 18 months of tofacitinib, and then there were 6 months off drug. Study-level results: Scalp and blood samples kept many expanded lesional clones throughout tofacitinib. Affected scalp, especially in alopecia totalis/universalis, had a higher clonality than normal scalp did.

Following extraction, RNA underwent reverse transcription to cDNA, which served as the sequencing template. Only in-frame clones appear in the TCRdb table, and some are missing; sequencing was by immunoSEQ multiplex PCR. The sample contains approximately 210,000 clones, approximately 40% of which appear only once. Losses at the gene ends were 4 bases for V and 5 bases for J; bases not matched to a gene: 6. CDR1 is SQVTM, CDR2 ANQGSEA, per germline. This CDR3 region has 13 residues. Concerning this clone: The antigen remains unidentified.

Treatment specified: oral pan-JAK inhibitor, 5-10 mg twice daily. Researchers picked out CD4+ and CD8+ T cells from PBMCs by sorting. The sequence came from a human donor with alopecia areata. The rearrangement links TRBV29-1 to TRBJ2-5, with 8 bases fitting TRBD1. The sequenced sample was CD4+ T cells sorted from blood, obtained at approximately week 36, from a patient treated with tofacitinib. CDR3 protein: CSVGQGIWETQYF. CDR3 nucleotide sequence: TGCAGCGTTGGACAGGGGATTTGGGAGACCCAGTACTTC.